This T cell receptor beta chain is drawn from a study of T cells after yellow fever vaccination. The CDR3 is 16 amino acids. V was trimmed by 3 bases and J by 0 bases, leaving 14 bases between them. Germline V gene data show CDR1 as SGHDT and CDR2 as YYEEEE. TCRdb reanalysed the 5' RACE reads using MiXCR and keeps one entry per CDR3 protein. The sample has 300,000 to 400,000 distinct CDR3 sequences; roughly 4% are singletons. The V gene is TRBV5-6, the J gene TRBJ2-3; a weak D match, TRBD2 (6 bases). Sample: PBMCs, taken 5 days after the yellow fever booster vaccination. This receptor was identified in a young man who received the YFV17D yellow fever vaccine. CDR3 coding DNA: TGTGCCAGCAGCTCCCCCCGGGGACTGAGCACAGATACGCAGTATTTT. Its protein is CASSSPRGLSTDTQYF.